The T cell receptor beta chain described here comes from a study of regulatory T cells in long-lasting Graves disease. The time point denotes: newly diagnosed GD, antithyroid drugs for less than 3 months. PBMCs provided the RNA from which the TCR library was made. Roughly 9 milliliters of peripheral blood went into EDTA tubes. The CDR3 extends over 14 amino acids. Germline-derived CDR1 and CDR2 are SGHRS and YFSETQ. Trimming pared 4 bases from V and 8 bases from J, leaving 18 bases between. Libraries of TCR beta came from iRepertoire HTBI primers plus Arm-PCR of CDR3 regions. TCRdb itself ran the multiplex PCR reads through MiXCR, one entry per CDR3 protein. This table has some 600,000 distinct CDR3 sequences, roughly 16% appearing once. This clonotype was recorded a few times. These sequences were also reported in another study, on T cells in Graves' hyperthyroidism and ophthalmopathy.

Specimen: peripheral blood mononuclear cells (PBMCs), collected at new diagnosis, from a patient treated with antithyroid drugs. The TCR comes from a man aged 18 to 30 with Graves disease. This chain uses TRBV5-1 with TRBJ1-1; a weak D match, TRBD1 (5 bases). The chain's CDR3 is CASSLENTGSEAFF. The CDR3 DNA sequence: TGCGCCAGCAGCCTAGAAAATACAGGTTCGGAAGCTTTCTTT.